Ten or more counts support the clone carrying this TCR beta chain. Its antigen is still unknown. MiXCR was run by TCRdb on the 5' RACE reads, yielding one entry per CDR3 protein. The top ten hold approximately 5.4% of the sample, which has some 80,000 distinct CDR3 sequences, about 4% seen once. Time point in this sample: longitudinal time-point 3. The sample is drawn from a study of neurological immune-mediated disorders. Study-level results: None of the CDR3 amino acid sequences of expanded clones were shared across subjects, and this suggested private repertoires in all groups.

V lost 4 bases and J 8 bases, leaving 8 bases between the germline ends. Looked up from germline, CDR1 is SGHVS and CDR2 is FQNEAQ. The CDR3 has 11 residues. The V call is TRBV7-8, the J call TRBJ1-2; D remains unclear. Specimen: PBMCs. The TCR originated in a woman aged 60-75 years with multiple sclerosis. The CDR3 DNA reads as TGTGCCAGCAGCTCCAATCGGGGCTACACCTTC. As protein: CASSSNRGYTF.